This entry features one T cell receptor (beta chain) sequence. Its specificity is unknown. Germline V gene lookup returns CDR1 MGHRA and CDR2 YSYEKL. Trimming took 5 bases from V and 3 from J, leaving 19 bases between them. This CDR3 is 17 amino acids long. Original processing methods: ImmunoSEQ gave junction-only sequences without quality scores, so filtering differed. Profiled with immunoSEQ multiplex PCR; TCRdb holds only in-frame clones, not every one. V, J and clone size reflect that table, while D and trimming were determined from the DNA. The repertoire consists of some 2.1 million clones, with 85% to 95% occurring once and the leading ten covering under 0.15%. The data belong to a study of shared clonotypes between healthy human individuals. Whole-study findings and limits: Among the subsets, naive ones generally showed larger estimated richness than memory ones.

The healthy adult donors were HIV-negative and reported no recent acute infections or vaccinations. Negatively enriched CD4+ T cells were divided by CD45RA into naive and memory. The receptor was isolated from a man in his late teens or twenties in good health. J is TRBJ2-2 and V is TRBV4-1; D perhaps matches TRBD1 (6 bases). The sequenced sample was naive CD4+ T cells sorted from blood. The subset: CD45RA+ positively selected. The CDR3 loop reads CASSVRAPGADTGELFF. In nucleotides, the CDR3 is TGCGCCAGCAGCGTAAGAGCCCCAGGGGCGGACACCGGGGAGCTGTTTTTT.